This T cell receptor beta chain emerged from a study of Graves' ophthalmopathy and Graves' hyperthyroidism. Looking at the study overall: Cases classed as stable hyperthyroidism had no ophthalmopathy within 18 months of follow-up.

This clonotype was detected many times. Germline V CDR1 and CDR2: SGDLS, YYNGEE. The V segment lost 3 bases and the J segment 5 bases; nucleotides outside the gene matches: 5. The length of the CDR3 is 15 residues. The TCR beta CDR3 regions underwent amplification from RNA transcripts. Amplification began with first-round RT-PCR using HTBI primers, then second-round multiplex PCR was performed. TCRdb passed the multiplex PCR reads through MiXCR, listing each CDR3 protein once. The sample holds around 520,000 distinct CDR3 sequences, roughly 40% seen once. This sequence was found in an adult man with Graves' hyperthyroidism. Source material: peripheral blood or thyroid tissue (not recorded which). The chain uses TRBV9 and TRBJ2-5; 12 nucleotides match TRBD2. Here the CDR3 reads CASSASGRAAETQYF. The DNA for the CDR3 is TGTGCCAGCAGCGCTAGCGGGAGGGCGGCGGAGACCCAGTACTTC.